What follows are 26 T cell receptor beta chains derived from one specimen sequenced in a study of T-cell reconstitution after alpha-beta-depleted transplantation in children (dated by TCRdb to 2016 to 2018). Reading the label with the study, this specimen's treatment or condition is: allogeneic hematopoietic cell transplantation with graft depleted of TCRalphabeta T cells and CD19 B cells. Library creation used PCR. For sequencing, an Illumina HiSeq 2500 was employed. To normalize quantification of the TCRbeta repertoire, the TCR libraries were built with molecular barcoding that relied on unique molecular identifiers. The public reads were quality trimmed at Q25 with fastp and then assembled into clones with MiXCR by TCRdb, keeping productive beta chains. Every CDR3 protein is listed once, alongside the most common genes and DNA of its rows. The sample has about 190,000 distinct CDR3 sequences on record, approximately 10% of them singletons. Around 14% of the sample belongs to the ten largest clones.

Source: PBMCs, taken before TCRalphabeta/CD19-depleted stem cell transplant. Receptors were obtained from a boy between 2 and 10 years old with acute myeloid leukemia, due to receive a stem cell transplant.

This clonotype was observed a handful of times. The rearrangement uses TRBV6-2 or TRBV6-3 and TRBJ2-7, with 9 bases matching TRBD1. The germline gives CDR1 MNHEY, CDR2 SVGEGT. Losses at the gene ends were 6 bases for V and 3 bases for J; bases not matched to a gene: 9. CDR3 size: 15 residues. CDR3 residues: CASSRNGDRVYEQYF. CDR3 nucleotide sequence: TGTGCCAGCAGCCGCAACGGGGACAGGGTCTACGAGCAGTACTTC.

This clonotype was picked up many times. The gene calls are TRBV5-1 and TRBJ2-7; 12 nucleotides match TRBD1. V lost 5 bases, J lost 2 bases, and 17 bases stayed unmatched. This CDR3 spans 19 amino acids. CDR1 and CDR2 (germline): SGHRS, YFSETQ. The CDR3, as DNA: TGCGCCAGCAGTAACCACCGGGACAGGGGGCGTATGGCCCCCTACGAGCAGTACTTC. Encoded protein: CASSNHRDRGRMAPYEQYF.

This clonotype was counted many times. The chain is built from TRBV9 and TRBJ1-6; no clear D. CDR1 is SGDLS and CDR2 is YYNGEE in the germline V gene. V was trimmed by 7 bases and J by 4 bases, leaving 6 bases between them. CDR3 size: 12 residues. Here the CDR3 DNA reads TGTGCCAGCGCCGGATATAATTCACCCCTCCACTTT. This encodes CASAGYNSPLHF.

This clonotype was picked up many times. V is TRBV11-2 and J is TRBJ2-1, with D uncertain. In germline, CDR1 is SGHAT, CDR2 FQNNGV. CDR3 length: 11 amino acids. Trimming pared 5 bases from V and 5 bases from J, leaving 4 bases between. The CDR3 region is CASSRNNEQFF. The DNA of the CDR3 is TGTGCCAGCAGCAGGAACAATGAGCAGTTCTTC.

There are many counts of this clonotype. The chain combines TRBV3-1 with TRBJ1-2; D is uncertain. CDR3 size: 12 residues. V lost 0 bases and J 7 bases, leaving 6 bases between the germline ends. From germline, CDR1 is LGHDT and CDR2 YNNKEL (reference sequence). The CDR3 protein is CASSQDLGGYTF. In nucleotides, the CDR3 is TGTGCCAGCAGCCAAGATCTGGGTGGCTACACCTTC.

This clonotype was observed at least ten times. The CDR3 sequence: CASSESQIGTGVTYEQYV. DNA for the CDR3: TGTGCCAGCAGTGAATCCCAAATCGGGACAGGGGTCACCTACGAGCAGTACGTC. The rearrangement uses TRBV25-1 and TRBJ2-7, with 10 bases matching TRBD1. Trimming took 1 base from V and 2 from J; bases not matched to a gene: 11. Germline CDR1 MGHDK, CDR2 SYGVNS. The CDR3 is 18 amino acids.

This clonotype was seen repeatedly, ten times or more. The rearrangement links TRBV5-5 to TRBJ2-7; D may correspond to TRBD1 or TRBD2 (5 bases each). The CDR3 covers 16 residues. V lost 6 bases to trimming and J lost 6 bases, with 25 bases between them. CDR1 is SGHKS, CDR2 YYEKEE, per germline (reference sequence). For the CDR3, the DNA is TGTGCCAGCAACTCACTCGGCAGGGTGGACTCGGGCGAGCAGTACGTC. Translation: CASNSLGRVDSGEQYV.

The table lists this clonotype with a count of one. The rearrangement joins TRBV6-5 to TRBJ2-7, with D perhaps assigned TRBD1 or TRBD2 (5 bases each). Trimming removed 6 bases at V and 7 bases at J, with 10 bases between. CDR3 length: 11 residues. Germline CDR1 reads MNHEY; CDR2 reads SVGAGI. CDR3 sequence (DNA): TGTGCCAGCAGCCAATGGGGGGAGCAGTACTTC. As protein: CASSQWGEQYF.

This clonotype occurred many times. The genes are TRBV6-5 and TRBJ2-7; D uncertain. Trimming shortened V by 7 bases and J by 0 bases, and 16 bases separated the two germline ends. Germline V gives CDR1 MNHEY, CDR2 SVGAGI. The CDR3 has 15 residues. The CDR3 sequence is CASTSYPGSSYEQYF. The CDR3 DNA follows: TGTGCCAGCACATCTTACCCCGGCAGCTCCTACGAGCAGTACTTC.

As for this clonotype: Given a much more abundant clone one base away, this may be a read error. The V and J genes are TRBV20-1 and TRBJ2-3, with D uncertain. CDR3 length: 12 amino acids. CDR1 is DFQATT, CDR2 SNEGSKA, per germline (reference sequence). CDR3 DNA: TGCAGTGCAAAAGTTAGCATAGATACGCAGTATTTT. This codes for CSAKVSIDTQYF.

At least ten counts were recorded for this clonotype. The CDR3 loop is CASSEGFTQYF. CDR3 sequence (DNA): TGTGCCAGCAGTGAAGGGTTTACGCAGTATTTT. The chain combines TRBV25-1 with TRBJ2-3, with unresolved D. Between the trimmed V and J ends, which lost 2 bases and 8 bases, there was a span of 5 bases. CDR3 size: 11 residues. CDR1 and CDR2 from the germline V gene are MGHDK and SYGVNS. Combining the CDR3 with reference TRBV25-1 and TRBJ2-3 gives the whole variable domain EADIYQTPRYLVIGTGKKITLECSQTMGHDKMYWYQQDPGMELHLIHYSYGVNSTEKGDLSSESTVSRIRTEHFPLTLESARPSHTSQYLCASSEGFTQYFGPGTRLTVL.

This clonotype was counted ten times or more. The CDR3 spells CASSLRAGGQETQYF. Here the CDR3 DNA reads TGTGCCAGCAGCTTAAGAGCGGGGGGGCAAGAGACCCAGTACTTC. V usage is TRBV7-2 and J usage is TRBJ2-5; 10 bases align to TRBD2. J lost 2 bases, V lost 2 bases, and 2 bases had no gene match. Per germline, CDR1 SGHTA and CDR2 FQGNSA. This CDR3 contains 15 residues.

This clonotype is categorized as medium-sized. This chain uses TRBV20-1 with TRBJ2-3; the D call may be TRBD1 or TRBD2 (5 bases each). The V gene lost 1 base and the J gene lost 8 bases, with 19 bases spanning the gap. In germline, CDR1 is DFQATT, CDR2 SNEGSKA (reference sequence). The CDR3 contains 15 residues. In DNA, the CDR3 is TGCAGTGCTAGAGGCCTCCGGGACCCCGACCCTACGCAGTATTTT. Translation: CSARGLRDPDPTQYF.

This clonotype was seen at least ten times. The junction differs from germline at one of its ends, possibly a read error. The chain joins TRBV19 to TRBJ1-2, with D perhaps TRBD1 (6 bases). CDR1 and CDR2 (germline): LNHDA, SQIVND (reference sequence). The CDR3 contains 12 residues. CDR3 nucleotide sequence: TGTGCCAGTAATATAGGGGGACTTGGCTACACCTTC. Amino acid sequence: CASNIGGLGYTF.

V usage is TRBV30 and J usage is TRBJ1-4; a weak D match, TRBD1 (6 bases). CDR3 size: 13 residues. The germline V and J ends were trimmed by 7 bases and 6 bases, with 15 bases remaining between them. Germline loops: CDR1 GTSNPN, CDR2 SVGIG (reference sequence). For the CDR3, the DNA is TGTGCCTCGATAGGGAGGGGGGATGAAAAACTGTTTTTT. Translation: CASIGRGDEKLFF. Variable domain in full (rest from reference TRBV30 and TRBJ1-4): SQTIHQWPATLVQPVGSPLSLECTVEGTSNPNLYWYRQAAGRGLQLLFYSVGIGQISSEVPQNLSASRPQDRQFILSSKKLLLSDSGFYLCASIGRGDEKLFFGSGTQLSVL.

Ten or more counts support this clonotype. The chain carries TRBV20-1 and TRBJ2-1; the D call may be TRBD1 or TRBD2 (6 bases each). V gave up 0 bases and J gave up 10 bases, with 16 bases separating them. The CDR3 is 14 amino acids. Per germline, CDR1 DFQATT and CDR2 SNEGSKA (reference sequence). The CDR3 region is CSAREGGKREEQFF. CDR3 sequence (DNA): TGCAGTGCTAGAGAAGGGGGGAAACGGGAGGAGCAGTTCTTC.

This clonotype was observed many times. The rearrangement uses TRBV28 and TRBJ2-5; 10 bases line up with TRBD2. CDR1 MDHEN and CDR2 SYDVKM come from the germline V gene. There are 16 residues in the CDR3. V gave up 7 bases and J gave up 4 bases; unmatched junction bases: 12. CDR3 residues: CASTSWELAGRETQYF. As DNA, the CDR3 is TGTGCCAGCACCTCCTGGGAACTAGCGGGACGAGAGACCCAGTACTTC.

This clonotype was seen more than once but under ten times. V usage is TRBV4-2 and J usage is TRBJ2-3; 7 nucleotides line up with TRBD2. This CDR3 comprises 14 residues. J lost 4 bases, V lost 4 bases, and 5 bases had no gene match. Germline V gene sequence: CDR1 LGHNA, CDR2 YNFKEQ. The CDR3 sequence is CASSPGGTADTQYF. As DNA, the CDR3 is TGTGCCAGCAGCCCCGGGGGGACGGCAGATACGCAGTATTTT.

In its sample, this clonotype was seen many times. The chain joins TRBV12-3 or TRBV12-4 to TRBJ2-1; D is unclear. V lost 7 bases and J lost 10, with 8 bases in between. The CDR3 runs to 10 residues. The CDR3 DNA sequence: TGTGCCAGCAAGGGCGGAGAGCAGTTCTTC. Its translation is CASKGGEQFF.

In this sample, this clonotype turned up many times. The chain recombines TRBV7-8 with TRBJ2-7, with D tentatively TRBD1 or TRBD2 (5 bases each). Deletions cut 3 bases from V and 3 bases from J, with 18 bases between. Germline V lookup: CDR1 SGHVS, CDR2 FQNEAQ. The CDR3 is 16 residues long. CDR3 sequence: CASSLGVAADLYEQYF. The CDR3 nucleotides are TGTGCCAGCAGCTTGGGGGTCGCGGCCGACCTCTACGAGCAGTACTTC.

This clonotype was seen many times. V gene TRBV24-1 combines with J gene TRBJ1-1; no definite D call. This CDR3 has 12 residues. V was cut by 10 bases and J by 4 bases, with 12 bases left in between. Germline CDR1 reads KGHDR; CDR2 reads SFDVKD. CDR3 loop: CATLYSPTEAFF. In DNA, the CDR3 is TGTGCCACGCTGTATTCCCCCACTGAAGCTTTCTTT.

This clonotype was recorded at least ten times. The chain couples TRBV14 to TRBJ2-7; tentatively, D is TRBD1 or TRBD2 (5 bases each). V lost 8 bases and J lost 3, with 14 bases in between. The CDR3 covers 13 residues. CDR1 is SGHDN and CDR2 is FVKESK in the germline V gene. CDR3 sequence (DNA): TGTGCCAGCGGCTCCCGGGACGGCTACGAGCAGTACTTC. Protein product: CASGSRDGYEQYF.

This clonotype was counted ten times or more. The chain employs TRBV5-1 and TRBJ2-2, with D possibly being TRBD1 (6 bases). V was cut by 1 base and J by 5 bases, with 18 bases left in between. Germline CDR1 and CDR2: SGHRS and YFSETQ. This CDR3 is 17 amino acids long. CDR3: CASSLQRWGPGTGELFF. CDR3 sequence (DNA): TGCGCCAGCAGCTTGCAGCGCTGGGGGCCGGGAACCGGGGAGCTGTTTTTT.

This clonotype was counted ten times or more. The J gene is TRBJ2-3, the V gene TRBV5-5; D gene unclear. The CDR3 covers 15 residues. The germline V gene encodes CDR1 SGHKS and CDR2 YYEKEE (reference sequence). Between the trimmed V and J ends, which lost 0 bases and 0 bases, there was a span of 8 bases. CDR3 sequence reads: CASSLVGTSTDTQYF. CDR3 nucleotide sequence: TGTGCCAGCAGCTTGGTAGGAACTAGCACAGATACGCAGTATTTT.

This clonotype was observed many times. The DNA of the CDR3 is TGTGCCATCAGTGACTCGGAGATGATCTACAATGAGCAGTTCTTC. Translating it yields CAISDSEMIYNEQFF. The chain is built from TRBV10-3 and TRBJ2-1; D call uncertain. The CDR3 runs to 15 residues. Germline CDR1 ENHRY, CDR2 SYGVKD. V was pared by 3 bases and J by 3 bases, with 12 bases between.

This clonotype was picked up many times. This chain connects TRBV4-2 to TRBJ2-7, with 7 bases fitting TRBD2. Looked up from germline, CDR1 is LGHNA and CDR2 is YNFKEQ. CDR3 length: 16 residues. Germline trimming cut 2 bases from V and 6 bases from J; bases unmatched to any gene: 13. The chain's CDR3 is CASSQTLRERGVEQYF. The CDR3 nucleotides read TGTGCCAGCAGCCAAACACTGCGGGAGAGAGGTGTCGAGCAGTACTTC.